These 29 T cell receptor beta chains came from one sample sequenced in a study of memory CD4+ T cells and cytomegalovirus serostatus (dated by TCRdb to about 2019). Library construction relied on the immunoSEQ multiplex PCR assay. TCRdb obtained this table from immuneACCESS and retained in-frame rearrangements with V and J assigned. These tables miss some clones; where compared with another copy, unresolved V genes account for less than half of the shortfall, and the remainder is unexplained. This sample comprises roughly 42,000 clones, approximately 84% of them detected only once. 0.55% of the sample comes from the top ten. Single viable CD3+CD4+CD8-CD45RO+ cells were sorted as memory CD4+ T cells on a FACSAria II. Source material: memory CD4+ T cells from blood. The receptors stem from an adult in good health and CMV-seronegative.

J is TRBJ1-2 and V is TRBV28; D ambiguous. Germline V gives CDR1 MDHEN, CDR2 SYDVKM. The germline V and J ends were trimmed by 2 bases and 8 bases, with 18 bases remaining between them. CDR3 length equals 15 residues. CDR3 nucleotide sequence: TGTGCCAGCAGTTTACCCGGGCAGTCCAAAGGAGGCTACACCTTC. As protein: CASSLPGQSKGGYTF.

The V gene is TRBV5-1, the J gene TRBJ2-3; 7 nucleotides line up with TRBD2. The CDR3 runs to 14 residues. Germline V gene data show CDR1 as SGHRS and CDR2 as YFSETQ. V dropped 6 bases and J dropped 2; count of bases not matched to a gene: 6. CDR3 loop: CASTPSGPTDTQYF. CDR3 coding DNA: TGCGCCAGCACTCCTAGCGGCCCCACAGATACGCAGTATTTT.

V gene TRBV2 combines with J gene TRBJ2-1; TRBD1 might be the D (6 bases). The germline V gene has CDR1 SNHLY and CDR2 FYNNEI. The V end was cut by 7 bases, the J end by 9 bases, with 13 bases between. This CDR3 region has 12 residues. The CDR3 sequence: CASNWQGTEQFF. CDR3 sequence (DNA): TGTGCCAGCAACTGGCAGGGGACTGAGCAGTTCTTC.

This clone has a single count. The chain carries TRBV10-2 and TRBJ1-1, with D maybe TRBD1 (6 bases). Germline CDR1 WSHSY, CDR2 SAAADI. This CDR3 spans 12 amino acids. V lost 4 bases and J 4 bases, leaving 7 bases between the germline ends. The CDR3 sequence: CASSGGGTEAFF. The CDR3 DNA follows: TGCGCCAGCAGTGGAGGGGGCACTGAAGCTTTCTTT.

The V gene is TRBV2, the J gene TRBJ1-5, with D tentatively TRBD1 (5 bases). The germline V gene has CDR1 SNHLY and CDR2 FYNNEI. The V end was cut by 4 bases, the J end by 5 bases, with 12 bases between. CDR3 length: 14 residues. The CDR3 is CASSAGQDYQPQHF. The CDR3 nucleotides read TGTGCCAGCAGTGCAGGACAAGACTATCAGCCCCAGCATTTT. The full variable domain, its missing parts supplied by reference TRBV2 and TRBJ1-5, is EPEVTQTPSHQVTQMGQEVILRCVPISNHLYFYWYRQILGQKVEFLVSFYNNEISEKSEIFDDQFSVERPDGSNFTLKIRSTKLEDSAMYFCASSAGQDYQPQHFGDGTRLSIL.

The gene calls are TRBV4-1 and TRBJ2-4, with D hard to call. The CDR3 sequence is 14 residues long. The V end was cut by 1 base, the J end by 10 bases, with 14 bases between. CDR1 and CDR2 from the germline V gene are MGHRA and YSYEKL. In nucleotides, the CDR3 is TGCGCCAGCAGCCAAGCCCCCTCGGACGGGATTCAGTACTTC. It translates to CASSQAPSDGIQYF.

The chain joins TRBV18 to TRBJ2-1, with D perhaps assigned TRBD1 or TRBD2 (5 bases each). Germline-derived CDR1 and CDR2 are KGHSH and LQKENI. Trimming pared 6 bases from V and 4 bases from J, leaving 10 bases between. This CDR3 contains 13 residues. CDR3 amino acids: CASSTWGYNEQFF. Written as DNA, the CDR3 is TGTGCCAGCTCCACCTGGGGGTACAATGAGCAGTTCTTC. The full variable domain, its missing parts supplied by reference TRBV18 and TRBJ2-1, is NAGVMQNPRHLVRRRGQEARLRCSPMKGHSHVYWYRQLPEEGLKFMVYLQKENIIDESGMPKERFSAEFPKEGPSILRIQQVVRGDSAAYFCASSTWGYNEQFFGPGTRLTVL.

The gene calls are TRBV2 and TRBJ2-7; TRBD2 agrees at 7 bases. J gave up 6 bases and V 4 bases, and 12 bases lay outside the gene matches. The CDR3 totals 15 residues. Germline V CDR1 and CDR2: SNHLY, FYNNEI. The CDR3 DNA is TGTGCCAGCAGTGGGAGGGCTAGCGGCTATAGCGAGCAGTACTTC. This translates into CASSGRASGYSEQYF.

This clone showed up just a few times. The rearrangement joins TRBV9 to TRBJ1-3; TRBD1 might be the D (5 bases). Trimming took off 3 bases at V and 0 bases at J, with 13 bases between the two ends. Germline CDR1 reads SGDLS; CDR2 reads YYNGEE. The CDR3 has 16 amino acids. CDR3: CASSAGGSLSGNTIYF. The CDR3 DNA reads TGTGCCAGCAGCGCGGGGGGAAGTCTCTCTGGAAACACCATATATTTT.

V usage is TRBV10-3 and J usage is TRBJ1-1; D may be TRBD1 (5 bases). Germline CDR1 is ENHRY and CDR2 is SYGVKD. V lost 11 bases, J lost 3 bases, and 16 bases lay in between. The CDR3 loop spans 13 amino acids. CDR3 sequence (DNA): TGTGCCCTACAGGCCAAGGCGGACACTGAAGCTTTCTTT. This translates into CALQAKADTEAFF.

This clone came up once. The chain has TRBV7-2 and TRBJ1-1; no clear D. CDR3 length: 14 residues. Germline CDR1 is SGHTA and CDR2 is FQGNSA. Trimming cost V 2 bases and J 5 bases, with 12 bases left between them. The CDR3 loop is CASSLPSQRTEAFF. The CDR3 nucleotides read TGTGCCAGCAGCTTACCCAGTCAGCGAACTGAAGCTTTCTTT.

The rearrangement uses TRBV11-2 and TRBJ2-5; 10 nucleotides align to TRBD2. The CDR3 extends over 14 amino acids. The V segment lost 5 bases and the J segment 5 bases; nucleotides outside the gene matches: 5. Germline V gene lookup returns CDR1 SGHAT and CDR2 FQNNGV. The CDR3: CASSASGGAETQYF. CDR3 DNA sequence: TGTGCCAGCAGCGCTAGCGGGGGCGCGGAGACCCAGTACTTC.

The J gene is TRBJ1-3, the V gene TRBV5-5; D is undetermined. The V gene's germline CDR1 is SGHKS and CDR2 YYEKEE (reference sequence). V lost 0 bases, J lost 0 bases, and 4 bases lay in between. The CDR3 has 14 residues. The DNA for the CDR3 is TGTGCCAGCAGCTTGGGAGTCTCTGGAAACACCATATATTTT. The encoded protein is CASSLGVSGNTIYF. Variable domain in full (rest from reference TRBV5-5 and TRBJ1-3): DAGVTQSPTHLIKTRGQQVTLRCSPISGHKSVSWYQQVLGQGPQFIFQYYEKEERGRGNFPDRFSARQFPNYSSELNVNALLLGDSALYLCASSLGVSGNTIYFGEGSWLTVV.

This clone appeared a single time. V usage is TRBV7-2 and J usage is TRBJ2-7, with 7 bases that match TRBD1. The CDR3 is made up of 12 amino acids. With 3 bases clipped from V and 4 bases from J, the junction kept 0 bases outside the gene matches. The germline CDR1 and CDR2 sequences are SGHTA and FQGNSA. The CDR3 region has the DNA TGTGCCAGCAGCTTGACAGGGTACGAGCAGTACTTC. Translation: CASSLTGYEQYF.

The chain couples TRBV7-2 to TRBJ2-7; 7 positions agree with TRBD2. The CDR3 runs 14 residues. In germline, CDR1 is SGHTA, CDR2 FQGNSA. V was pared by 5 bases and J by 5 bases, with 9 bases of the junction left unmatched. The CDR3 bases are TGTGCCAGCAGCCCCCCGGGGGGAAGAAACGAGCAGTACTTC. It specifies CASSPPGGRNEQYF.

This clone was detected only a few times. The rearrangement joins TRBV18 to TRBJ1-1; D is uncertain. The CDR3 is 11 residues long. Germline CDR1 KGHSH, CDR2 LQKENI. The germline V and J ends were trimmed by 6 bases and 2 bases, with 4 bases remaining between them. The CDR3 region has the DNA TGTGCCAGCTCGCCTAACACTGAAGCTTTCTTT. Its protein is CASSPNTEAFF.

The J gene is TRBJ2-3, the V gene TRBV5-1; TRBD2 agrees at 9 bases. The CDR3 is 15 residues long. Germline V gives CDR1 SGHRS, CDR2 YFSETQ. With V trimmed by 4 bases and J by 2 bases, 5 bases remained unmatched. The CDR3 nucleotides read TGCGCCAGCAGCCTCCTAGCGGGGACCACAGATACGCAGTATTTT. Residues: CASSLLAGTTDTQYF.

This clone was found once. The CDR3 region is CASSLGTSGANVLTF. The CDR3 region has the DNA TGTGCCAGTAGTCTCGGTACCTCTGGGGCCAACGTCCTGACTTTC. The chain uses TRBV19 and TRBJ2-6; no reliable D call. Germline-derived CDR1 and CDR2 are LNHDA and SQIVND (reference sequence). Trimming left V 5 bases short and J 0 bases short, with 8 bases between. The CDR3 is 15 amino acids.

The chain is built from TRBV7-2 and TRBJ1-2; 12 bases are a match to TRBD1. J was trimmed by 8 bases and V by 2 bases; bases with no gene match: 9. CDR1 is SGHTA, CDR2 FQGNSA, per germline. This CDR3 spans 16 amino acids. In nucleotides, the CDR3 is TGTGCCAGCAGCTTATCCCCGGGACAGGGGGCCGGCGGCTACACCTTC. This translates into CASSLSPGQGAGGYTF.

The V call is TRBV6-6, the J call TRBJ2-2, with TRBD1 matching over 9 bases. The CDR3 has 16 amino acids. Germline V gene data show CDR1 as MNHNY and CDR2 as SVGAGI (reference sequence). V dropped 3 bases and J dropped 6; count of bases not matched to a gene: 8. The CDR3 sequence: CASSYKGTGSAGELFF. For the CDR3, the DNA is TGTGCCAGCAGTTATAAAGGGACAGGGTCGGCCGGGGAGCTGTTTTTT.

The rearrangement uses TRBV2 and TRBJ1-5, with a weak D call TRBD1 (6 bases). Germline CDR1 reads SNHLY; CDR2 reads FYNNEI. Trimming left V 7 bases short and J 5 bases short, with 15 bases between. The CDR3 loop spans 14 amino acids. For the CDR3, the DNA is TGTGCCAGCAAACAGGGACCGTGGTATCAGCCCCAGCATTTT. Protein: CASKQGPWYQPQHF.

The genes are TRBV7-8 and TRBJ1-5, with TRBD1 matching over 7 bases. Losses at the gene ends were 5 bases for V and 2 bases for J; bases not matched to a gene: 6. CDR3 length equals 15 residues. CDR1 SGHVS and CDR2 FQNEAQ come from the germline V gene. CDR3 sequence (DNA): TGTGCCAGCAGCCCCGGACAGGCTCGCAATCAGCCCCAGCATTTT. This encodes CASSPGQARNQPQHF.

This chain uses TRBV7-9 with TRBJ1-2; a possible D gene is TRBD1 (6 bases). In germline, CDR1 is SEHNR, CDR2 FQNEAQ (reference sequence). V shed 11 bases and J shed 2 bases, with 12 bases lying between them. CDR3 size: 12 residues. In DNA, the CDR3 is TGTGCCGGGGGGCGAGGAAACTATGGCTACACCTTC. Amino acids: CAGGRGNYGYTF.

The chain employs TRBV7-8 and TRBJ2-5, with a weak D call TRBD1 (6 bases). This CDR3 is 16 amino acids long. Trimming cost V 3 bases and J 5 bases, with 19 bases left between them. The germline V gene encodes CDR1 SGHVS and CDR2 FQNEAQ. The DNA for the CDR3 is TGTGCCAGCAGCTTCTCCGGGACATCGGTAGTGGAGACCCAGTACTTC. Amino acid sequence: CASSFSGTSVVETQYF.

The genes are TRBV2 and TRBJ2-3; TRBD2 aligns across 7 bases. This CDR3 contains 13 residues. Germline V gene sequence: CDR1 SNHLY, CDR2 FYNNEI. The junction had 2 bases not matched to a gene; V was cut back by 8 bases and J by 0 bases. In DNA form, the CDR3 reads TGTGCCAGCGGAGCGGGGAGCACAGATACGCAGTATTTT. This gives the protein CASGAGSTDTQYF.

The chain carries TRBV7-9 and TRBJ2-1; 10 positions agree with TRBD2. The CDR3 loop spans 16 amino acids. The V segment lost 4 bases and the J segment 9 bases; nucleotides outside the gene matches: 12. Germline CDR1 is SEHNR and CDR2 is FQNEAQ (reference sequence). The CDR3 reads CASSSAAGGLTPEQFF. CDR3 DNA: TGTGCCAGCAGCTCCGCAGCGGGGGGGCTCACACCTGAGCAGTTCTTC.

V and J are TRBV5-1 and TRBJ1-1, with 8 bases that match TRBD1. From germline, CDR1 is SGHRS and CDR2 YFSETQ. CDR3 length: 14 residues. The V and J ends lost 4 bases and 1 base, in that order; junction bases with no gene match: 3. The CDR3 reads CASSGQGSNTEAFF. CDR3 DNA sequence: TGCGCCAGCAGCGGACAGGGATCGAACACTGAAGCTTTCTTT.

V and J are TRBV30 and TRBJ1-5, with a weak D call TRBD1 (5 bases). Germline CDR1 GTSNPN, CDR2 SVGIG (reference sequence). Trimming removed 5 bases from V and 9 bases from J, with 14 bases in between. There are 12 residues in the CDR3. CDR3 bases: TGTGCCTGGTCACGGACATCAGGGCCCCAGCATTTT. This translates into CAWSRTSGPQHF.

This clone came up a few times. The chain joins TRBV19 to TRBJ2-2; TRBD2 matches at 11 bases. Trimming took 3 bases from V and 7 from J; bases not matched to a gene: 4. The CDR3 sequence is 15 residues long. Germline V gives CDR1 LNHDA, CDR2 SQIVND (reference sequence). In nucleotides, the CDR3 is TGTGCCAGTAGTATTAGCGGGGGGGCCTTCGGGGAGCTGTTTTTT. Protein sequence: CASSISGGAFGELFF.